This T cell receptor beta chain emerged from a study of radiotherapy plus CTLA-4 blockade in lung cancer. On this clone: The antigen remains undetermined.

Profiled with immunoSEQ multiplex PCR; TCRdb holds only in-frame clones, not every one. Of 45,000 or so clones listed, 65% to 85% were seen once; the top ten hold 8.3%. The germline V gene encodes CDR1 SGHTA and CDR2 FQGNSA. The CDR3 is 14 amino acids. Trimming left V 4 bases short and J 2 bases short, with 10 bases between. Findings and caveats of the study: Following radiotherapy plus ipilimumab, tumor-derived TCR clones expanded in the blood.

This specimen consisted of peripheral blood, obtained from a patient treated with radiotherapy plus ipilimumab. This sequence was found in a human donor with non-small cell lung cancer who had stable disease on radiotherapy plus ipilimumab. The chain joins TRBV7-2 to TRBJ2-3; weak D call: TRBD2 (5 bases). CDR3 nucleotide sequence: TGTGCCAGCAGCTCAGGACTTATCACAGATACGCAGTATTTT. It encodes CASSSGLITDTQYF.